Presented here are 4 T cell receptor beta chains from one specimen sequenced in a study of shared clonotypes between healthy human individuals. Clones were sequenced by immunoSEQ multiplex PCR, and TCRdb holds only the in-frame ones, with some missing. The sample comprises about 2.4 million clones, approximately 94% of which are singletons, and 0.36% rests with the top ten. The sequencing input was naive CD4+ T cells from PBMCs. Subset meaning: CD45RA+ positively selected. All receptors derive from a man aged 18 to 30 in good health. Some clones in this sample may be carry-over from other donors' samples.

V and J are TRBV10-1 and TRBJ2-5, with 9 bases fitting TRBD1. Trimming at V came to 4 bases and at J to 1 base, leaving 7 bases not matched to a gene. Looked up from germline, CDR1 is WNHNN and CDR2 is SYGVQD (reference sequence). The CDR3 is 16 amino acids. This CDR3 is CASSVGQGTSQETQYF. As DNA, the CDR3 is TGCGCCAGCAGTGTGGGACAGGGAACTTCCCAAGAGACCCAGTACTTC.

The V gene is TRBV7-6, the J gene TRBJ1-2; D gene ambiguous. The germline CDR1 and CDR2 sequences are SGHVS and FNYEAQ. This CDR3 comprises 13 residues. The V and J ends lost 1 base and 4 bases respectively, with 7 bases between them. CDR3 residues: CASSLVSTYGYTF. In nucleotides, the CDR3 is TGTGCCAGCAGCTTAGTATCTACCTATGGCTACACCTTC.

This chain's CDR3 is CASSKGLETQYF. CDR3 bases: TGTGCCAGCAGCAAGGGGCTGGAGACCCAGTACTTC. The rearrangement joins TRBV7-2 to TRBJ2-5, with D possibly being TRBD1 (5 bases). Per germline, CDR1 SGHTA and CDR2 FQGNSA. The CDR3 has 12 residues. V was trimmed by 5 bases and J by 5 bases, leaving 9 bases between them.

The V and J genes are TRBV5-1 and TRBJ2-5, with TRBD1 identical over 8 bases. This CDR3 contains 14 residues. Germline values: CDR1 SGHRS, CDR2 YFSETQ. After removal of 3 bases from V and 0 bases from J, the junction contained 1 base not matched to a gene. CDR3 sequence reads: CASSWDRYQETQYF. The CDR3 DNA reads as TGCGCCAGCAGCTGGGACAGGTACCAAGAGACCCAGTACTTC.